These 23 T cell receptor beta chains came from one sample sequenced in a study of cytomegalovirus exposure and HLA in healthy donors. TCRdb's table, derived via immunoSEQ multiplex PCR, lists solely in-frame clones and lacks some. The sample records 65,000 or so clones, just under 95% being singletons. The sequenced material came from PBMCs. These receptors all stem from a man aged 18 to 35 in good health and CMV-seropositive.

This clone appeared a few times. The chain uses TRBV14 and TRBJ2-7, with 9 bases lining up with TRBD1. The CDR3 consists of 16 residues. The V and J ends lost 4 bases and 9 bases, in that order; junction bases with no gene match: 16. CDR1 SGHDN and CDR2 FVKESK come from the germline V gene. In nucleotides, the CDR3 is TGTGCCAGCAGCCTACTCGCCGAGGGACAGGGATCGTGGCAGTACTTC. It encodes CASSLLAEGQGSWQYF.

The CDR3 DNA follows: TGTGCCAGCAGCGCTGGGCCCTCCTACGAGCAGTACTTC. Residues: CASSAGPSYEQYF. The chain combines TRBV5-4 with TRBJ2-7; no clear D. Per germline, CDR1 SGHNT and CDR2 YYREEE (reference sequence). There are 13 residues in the CDR3. The ends were cut back, 4 bases at V and 0 bases at J, with 8 bases in the middle.

This CDR3 is CASRADTTYEQYF. The DNA for the CDR3 is TGTGCCAGCAGGGCGGACACGACCTACGAGCAGTACTTC. The V call is TRBV2, the J call TRBJ2-7; tentatively, D is TRBD1 (5 bases). The germline V and J ends were trimmed by 6 bases and 2 bases, with 11 bases remaining between them. Germline V gene lookup returns CDR1 SNHLY and CDR2 FYNNEI. This CDR3 comprises 13 residues.

The sample holds one count of this clone. V gene TRBV28 combines with J gene TRBJ1-5; D is possibly TRBD1 (6 bases). Trimming took 8 bases from V and 0 from J, leaving 20 bases between them. This CDR3 spans 17 amino acids. The germline V gene has CDR1 MDHEN and CDR2 SYDVKM. CDR3 coding DNA: TGTGCCAGCTCCCGAGGGGACACAGGGATTAGCAATCAGCCCCAGCATTTT. Translating it yields CASSRGDTGISNQPQHF.

The gene calls are TRBV5-5 and TRBJ2-1, with 13 bases aligning to TRBD2. CDR3 length equals 16 residues. The V segment lost 4 bases and the J segment 6 bases; nucleotides outside the gene matches: 7. Germline V lookup: CDR1 SGHKS, CDR2 YYEKEE (reference sequence). CDR3 loop: CASSLRLAGGANEQFF. Written as DNA, the CDR3 is TGTGCCAGCAGCCTCCGACTAGCGGGAGGCGCCAATGAGCAGTTCTTC.

J is TRBJ1-1 and V is TRBV9; D unresolved. V gave up 0 bases and J gave up 0 bases, with 9 bases separating them. Germline V lookup: CDR1 SGDLS, CDR2 YYNGEE. This CDR3 has 15 residues. The CDR3 DNA sequence: TGTGCCAGCAGCGTAGCAATTGGCATGAACACTGAAGCTTTCTTT. Its protein is CASSVAIGMNTEAFF. The whole variable domain, remainder taken from reference TRBV9 and TRBJ1-1, is DSGVTQTPKHLITATGQRVTLRCSPRSGDLSVYWYQQSLDQGLQFLIQYYNGEERAKGNILERFSAQQFPDLHSELNLSSLELGDSALYFCASSVAIGMNTEAFFGQGTRLTVV.

CDR3: CAISESGTGEFDEQFF. DNA of the CDR3: TGTGCCATCAGTGAGTCGGGGACAGGGGAGTTCGATGAGCAGTTCTTC. The chain couples TRBV10-3 to TRBJ2-1; TRBD1 agrees at 10 bases. The CDR3 runs 16 residues. From germline, CDR1 is ENHRY and CDR2 SYGVKD. J gave up 8 bases and V 0 bases, and 7 bases lay outside the gene matches.

V and J are TRBV7-2 and TRBJ1-2; D call uncertain. Trimming pared 5 bases from V and 4 bases from J, leaving 8 bases between. The CDR3 totals 12 residues. Germline V CDR1 and CDR2: SGHTA, FQGNSA. The CDR3 bases are TGTGCCAGCAGCCCAGATGGCTATGGCTACACCTTC. Protein sequence: CASSPDGYGYTF.

The rearrangement joins TRBV9 to TRBJ2-3; 8 bases match TRBD2. Trimming took 3 bases from V and 3 from J; bases not matched to a gene: 15. The CDR3 is 18 residues long. Germline V gene data show CDR1 as SGDLS and CDR2 as YYNGEE. CDR3 protein: CASSAPIAAGGRTDTQYF. CDR3 in DNA: TGTGCCAGCAGCGCCCCCATCGCGGCGGGAGGCAGGACAGATACGCAGTATTTT.

The V call is TRBV4-1, the J call TRBJ2-1; D remains ambiguous. Germline V gives CDR1 MGHRA, CDR2 YSYEKL. The ends were cut back, 0 bases at V and 4 bases at J, with 13 bases in the middle. The CDR3 runs to 16 residues. This CDR3 reads CASSQEPLGYYNEQFF. The DNA of the CDR3 is TGCGCCAGCAGCCAAGAACCCTTGGGCTATTACAATGAGCAGTTCTTC.

The J gene is TRBJ2-1, the V gene TRBV5-1; 9 bases are a match to TRBD2. CDR1 is SGHRS and CDR2 is YFSETQ in the germline V gene. Trimming took 0 bases from V and 3 from J; bases not matched to a gene: 7. The CDR3 is 17 residues long. CDR3: CASSLDSGSRFYNEQFF. The DNA of the CDR3 is TGCGCCAGCAGCTTGGATAGCGGGAGTAGGTTCTACAATGAGCAGTTCTTC.

CDR3 DNA sequence: TGTGCCAGCATCGCGGGGTCCGATAGCTCCTACAATGAGCAGTTCTTC. Its protein is CASIAGSDSSYNEQFF. The V call is TRBV28, the J call TRBJ2-1; tentative D call: TRBD2 (6 bases). Trimming left V 7 bases short and J 0 bases short, with 16 bases between. This CDR3 comprises 16 residues. Germline V gene lookup returns CDR1 MDHEN and CDR2 SYDVKM. The variable domain in full, completed from reference TRBV28 and TRBJ2-1, reads DVKVTQSSRYLVKRTGEKVFLECVQDMDHENMFWYRQDPGLGLRLIYFSYDVKMKEKGDIPEGYSVSREKKERFSLILESASTNQTSMYLCASIAGSDSSYNEQFFGPGTRLTVL.

The rearrangement links TRBV27 to TRBJ2-1; D gene unclear. V lost 5 bases, J lost 3 bases, and 14 bases lay in between. In germline, CDR1 is MNHEY, CDR2 SMNVEV (reference sequence). This CDR3 is 15 amino acids long. The CDR3 sequence: CASSQLAEYYNEQFF. CDR3 in DNA: TGTGCCAGCAGTCAACTGGCGGAGTACTACAATGAGCAGTTCTTC.

The rearrangement links TRBV2 to TRBJ2-1; 8 bases line up with TRBD2. Trimming cost V 9 bases and J 3 bases; bases outside gene matches: 16. The CDR3 contains 17 residues. In germline, CDR1 is SNHLY, CDR2 FYNNEI. CDR3 in DNA: TGTGCCAGGAGAAATATCAAAACTAGCGGAGTCTACAATGAGCAGTTCTTC. Its translation: CARRNIKTSGVYNEQFF. The variable domain in full, completed from reference TRBV2 and TRBJ2-1, reads EPEVTQTPSHQVTQMGQEVILRCVPISNHLYFYWYRQILGQKVEFLVSFYNNEISEKSEIFDDQFSVERPDGSNFTLKIRSTKLEDSAMYFCARRNIKTSGVYNEQFFGPGTRLTVL.

Note on this clone: Other DNA sequences in this sample translate to the same CDR3. This chain uses TRBV2 with TRBJ2-6; 9 nucleotides agree with TRBD2. The germline V gene encodes CDR1 SNHLY and CDR2 FYNNEI. V shed 11 bases, J shed 0 bases, and the junction held 5 bases outside the gene matches. The CDR3 loop spans 15 amino acids. Here the CDR3 reads CAGAGGDSGANVLTF. The CDR3 DNA sequence: TGTGCCGGGGCGGGGGGGGACTCTGGGGCCAACGTCCTGACTTTC.

The V gene is TRBV6-6, the J gene TRBJ1-5; 9 nucleotides line up with TRBD1. The length of the CDR3 is 14 residues. J was trimmed by 6 bases and V by 6 bases; bases with no gene match: 6. CDR1 is MNHNY and CDR2 is SVGAGI in the germline V gene (reference sequence). The CDR3 DNA reads as TGTGCCAGCAGGGACAGGACAGGGGTTCAGCCCCAGCATTTT. The encoded protein is CASRDRTGVQPQHF.

The chain uses TRBV7-3 and TRBJ2-2; TRBD1 agrees at 8 bases. Germline trimming cut 4 bases from V and 4 bases from J; bases unmatched to any gene: 14. CDR3 length: 18 residues. Per the germline V gene, CDR1 is SGHTA and CDR2 is FQGTGA. The CDR3, as DNA: TGTGCCAGCAGCTCCAACCCCCTCGGACAGGGAAGCACCGGGGAGCTGTTTTTT. Residues: CASSSNPLGQGSTGELFF.

The rearrangement joins TRBV20-1 to TRBJ2-1; 8 bases map to TRBD2. The CDR3 sequence is 11 residues long. CDR1 is DFQATT and CDR2 is SNEGSKA in the germline V gene (reference sequence). Trimming cost V 2 bases and J 14 bases; bases outside gene matches: 5. The CDR3 coding sequence is TGCAGTGCTAGAAATAGCGGGAAGGAGTTCTTC. Its protein product is CSARNSGKEFF.

This clone is a singleton in its sample. The chain joins TRBV10-1 to TRBJ2-1; D is possibly TRBD2 (6 bases). With 2 bases removed from V and 7 bases from J, the gap between germline ends came to 15 bases. The CDR3 extends over 15 amino acids. Germline lookup yields CDR1 WNHNN and CDR2 SYGVQD (reference sequence). The CDR3 spells CASSEGWGGTNEQFF. CDR3 DNA: TGCGCCAGCAGTGAGGGGTGGGGAGGTACGAATGAGCAGTTCTTC.

The chain joins TRBV30 to TRBJ1-5; no clear D gene. V lost 2 bases and J 6 bases, leaving 11 bases between the germline ends. Germline lookup yields CDR1 GTSNPN and CDR2 SVGIG (reference sequence). The CDR3 totals 13 residues. The CDR3 DNA sequence: TGTGCCTGGAGTTCTGAGGCGGCTCAGCCCCAGCATTTT. Translation: CAWSSEAAQPQHF.

The chain is built from TRBV28 and TRBJ1-5, with 7 nucleotides matching TRBD1. V gave up 8 bases and J gave up 5 bases; unmatched junction bases: 9. Germline loops: CDR1 MDHEN, CDR2 SYDVKM. The CDR3 contains 14 residues. The CDR3 protein is CASGGGQGDQPQHF. The CDR3 DNA reads as TGTGCCAGCGGTGGAGGGCAGGGGGATCAGCCCCAGCATTTT.

The V call is TRBV7-9, the J call TRBJ2-1; 7 bases match TRBD1. This CDR3 has 15 amino acids. The J segment lost 4 bases and the V segment lost 3 bases, leaving 6 bases of the junction unmatched. The germline V gene has CDR1 SEHNR and CDR2 FQNEAQ (reference sequence). The CDR3 sequence is CASSFGTDPYNEQFF. CDR3 sequence (DNA): TGTGCCAGCAGCTTCGGGACAGACCCTTACAATGAGCAGTTCTTC.

This chain joins TRBV11-1 and TRBJ1-6; D perhaps matches TRBD1 (6 bases). Deletions cut 2 bases from V and 14 bases from J, with 13 bases between. The CDR3 is made up of 13 amino acids. The germline gives CDR1 SGHAT, CDR2 FQDESV (reference sequence). The CDR3 sequence is CASSLSRGDTLHF. The CDR3, as DNA: TGTGCCAGCAGCTTATCCCGAGGGGACACCCTCCACTTT.